One and the same sample provided the 29 T cell receptor beta chains below, sequenced in a study of blood T cells in healthy people across ages. The authors ran a second PCR of roughly 7 to 11 cycles using a sample-barcoded 5' primer and a J-beta primer mix. TCRdb recomputed calls from the 5' RACE reads with MiXCR, one row per CDR3 protein. The table shows roughly 900,000 distinct CDR3 sequences, with under 30% occurring only once. The sample was blood. The receptors come from a woman older than 75 in good health.

This clonotype was found many times. The chain uses TRBV9 and TRBJ1-1; tentatively, D is TRBD1 (5 bases). V lost 4 bases to trimming and J lost 0 bases, with 13 bases between them. The V gene's germline CDR1 is SGDLS and CDR2 YYNGEE. This CDR3 is 15 amino acids long. The CDR3 bases are TGTGCCAGCAGCCCCCGGGGCGACCTGAACACTGAAGCTTTCTTT. The encoded protein is CASSPRGDLNTEAFF.

J is TRBJ1-4 and V is TRBV19; D uncertain. The CDR3 contains 15 residues. V lost 5 bases to trimming and J lost 0 bases, with 10 bases between them. The germline gives CDR1 LNHDA, CDR2 SQIVND (reference sequence). The CDR3 region is CASSSGGATNEKLFF. DNA for the CDR3: TGTGCCAGTAGTTCCGGAGGCGCAACTAATGAAAAACTGTTTTTT. Based on the CDR3 plus reference TRBV19 and TRBJ1-4, the full variable domain is DGGITQSPKYLFRKEGQNVTLSCEQNLNHDAMYWYRQDPGQGLRLIYYSQIVNDFQKGDIAEGYSVSREKKESFPLTVTSAQKNPTAFYLCASSSGGATNEKLFFGSGTQLSVL.

This clonotype has ten or more counts. The V gene is TRBV28, the J gene TRBJ2-3; 10 nucleotides match TRBD1. This CDR3 has 14 amino acids. The ends lost 11 bases at V and 3 bases at J; junction bases unmatched: 8. Germline V CDR1 and CDR2: MDHEN, SYDVKM. This chain's CDR3 is CAARPGQGTDTQYF. The CDR3 region has the DNA TGTGCCGCCCGTCCGGGACAGGGGACAGATACGCAGTATTTT.

For this clonotype: This may be a read error: a much more frequent sequence differs by one nucleotide. This sequence joins TRBV5-1 and TRBJ2-5, with a possible D match to TRBD2 (6 bases). The J call may be in error: the DNA end matches TRBJ2-7 better. CDR1 is SGHRS, CDR2 YFSETQ, per germline. CDR3 length: 13 residues. This CDR3 reads CASSDYRGDEQYF. CDR3 DNA: TGCGCCAGCAGCGACTATCGCGGGGACGAGCAGTACTTC.

As concerns this clonotype: This may stem from a read error, because a much larger clone lies one nucleotide away. The chain joins TRBV2 to TRBJ2-4; TRBD1 might be the D (5 bases). The CDR3 covers 14 residues. Germline V gene sequence: CDR1 SNHLY, CDR2 FYNNEI. For the CDR3, the DNA is TGTGCCGGCAGGGTCTCGTTTGCCAAAAACATTCAGTACTTC. This encodes CAGRVSFAKNIQYF.

Notes on this clonotype: A much larger clone differs from this one at a single base, so this may be a read error. V gene TRBV2 combines with J gene TRBJ2-7; D unresolved. The V gene lost 5 bases and the J gene lost 0 bases, with 8 bases spanning the gap. CDR3 size: 13 residues. Germline loops: CDR1 SNHLY, CDR2 FYNNEI. This CDR3 is CASSWQASYEQYF. The CDR3 bases are TGTGCCAGCAGTTGGCAAGCCTCCTACGAGCAGTACTTC.

This clonotype was seen a handful of times. V is TRBV12-3 or TRBV12-4 and J is TRBJ2-2, with TRBD1 matching 7 bases. V trimming: 6 bases; J trimming: 1 base; junction bases outside the gene matches: 5. This CDR3 contains 15 residues. CDR3 in DNA: TGTGCCAGCAGATCCCAGGGGGTGAACACCGGGGAGCTGTTTTTT. It translates to CASRSQGVNTGELFF.

This chain links TRBV6-1 with TRBJ1-4; 12 bases are a match to TRBD1. Germline V CDR1 and CDR2: MNHNS, SASEGT. V lost 5 bases and J lost 7; bases outside the gene matches: 14. There are 18 residues in the CDR3. Written as DNA, the CDR3 is TGTGCCAGCAGTCGCCGGGGACAGGGGGCAAATATCGGTGAAAAACTGTTTTTT. Translation gives CASSRRGQGANIGEKLFF.

Only a few counts were recorded for this clonotype. A read error is possible here, since a much larger clone lies one base away. CDR3 DNA sequence: TGTGCCACCAGCAGACGGGGGACTAGCGGGGGCAATGAGCAGTTCTTC. Residues: CATSRRGTSGGNEQFF. The rearrangement joins TRBV15 to TRBJ2-1, with TRBD2 identical over 14 bases. The CDR3 extends over 16 amino acids. The germline CDR1 and CDR2 sequences are LNHNV and YYDKDF (reference sequence). The trim removed 2 bases at V and 6 bases at J, leaving 3 bases unmatched.

This clonotype was detected many times. CDR3 amino acids: CASSLGGRATEQFF. CDR3 bases: TGTGCCAGCAGTTTAGGGGGTCGGGCGACTGAGCAGTTCTTC. This chain uses TRBV27 with TRBJ2-1; D assignment may be TRBD1 or TRBD2 (5 bases each). Trimming took off 2 bases at V and 9 bases at J, with 14 bases between the two ends. The CDR3 contains 14 residues. The germline gives CDR1 MNHEY, CDR2 SMNVEV (reference sequence).

About this clonotype: Given a much more abundant clone one base away, this may be a read error. The V call is TRBV5-1, the J call TRBJ2-7, with TRBD1 identical over 7 bases. V dropped 4 bases and J dropped 2; count of bases not matched to a gene: 6. The CDR3 has 14 residues. Germline V CDR1 and CDR2: SGHRS, YFSETQ. CDR3 sequence (DNA): TGCGCCAGCAGCCACTCGGGACAGACCTACGAGCAGTACTTC. It translates to CASSHSGQTYEQYF.

This clonotype appeared many times. The J gene is TRBJ2-1, the V gene TRBV5-5; D perhaps matches TRBD2 (6 bases). Germline assignment: CDR1 SGHKS and CDR2 YYEKEE (reference sequence). V was cut by 1 base and J by 13 bases, with 12 bases left in between. CDR3 size: 12 residues. CDR3 residues: CASSLFGGGQFF. The CDR3 DNA reads TGTGCCAGCAGCTTGTTCGGGGGTGGACAGTTCTTC. Full variable domain (remainder filled in from reference TRBV5-5 and TRBJ2-1): DAGVTQSPTHLIKTRGQQVTLRCSPISGHKSVSWYQQVLGQGPQFIFQYYEKEERGRGNFPDRFSARQFPNYSSELNVNALLLGDSALYLCASSLFGGGQFFGPGTRLTVL.

This clonotype was observed a few times. The chain has TRBV7-2 and TRBJ2-3; 8 nucleotides match TRBD2. The V gene end was trimmed by 6 bases and the J gene end by 1 base; junction bases not matched to a gene: 3. CDR1 and CDR2 (germline): SGHTA, FQGNSA. This CDR3 contains 14 residues. The CDR3 loop is CASRSGGGTDTQYF. The CDR3 bases are TGTGCCAGCAGATCGGGAGGGGGCACAGATACGCAGTATTTT.

The chain recombines TRBV3-1 with TRBJ2-2, with 16 bases that match TRBD2. CDR1 and CDR2 from the germline V gene are LGHDT and YNNKEL (reference sequence). The junction had 4 bases not matched to a gene; V was cut back by 4 bases and J by 5 bases. The CDR3 has 17 residues. The DNA for the CDR3 is TGTGCCAGCAGCCGACCGGGACTAGCGGGGGGGACCGGGGAGCTGTTTTTT. This gives the protein CASSRPGLAGGTGELFF.

The chain is built from TRBV5-1 and TRBJ2-2; D not certain. CDR3 size: 15 residues. Deletions cut 2 bases from V and 4 bases from J, with 12 bases between. The germline V gene has CDR1 SGHRS and CDR2 YFSETQ. The DNA of the CDR3 is TGCGCCAGCAGCTTCCGGGCCCGCGGCACCGGGGAGCTGTTTTTT. It specifies CASSFRARGTGELFF.

Many counts were recorded for this clonotype. This sequence joins TRBV20-1 and TRBJ2-3; no definite D call. This CDR3 spans 16 amino acids. Germline V gene lookup returns CDR1 DFQATT and CDR2 SNEGSKA (reference sequence). V shed 1 base and J shed 0 bases, with 14 bases lying between them. The CDR3 DNA reads as TGCAGTGCTAGAGTTCGGAAAGCGATGAGCACAGATACGCAGTATTTT. Translated: CSARVRKAMSTDTQYF.

The rearrangement links TRBV7-2 to TRBJ2-3, with 8 nucleotides matching TRBD1. Unmatched junction bases numbered 5, after V lost 4 bases and J lost 2 bases. Germline V lookup: CDR1 SGHTA, CDR2 FQGNSA. The CDR3 spans 15 residues. The CDR3: CASSSGQVDTDTQYF. The CDR3 bases are TGTGCCAGCAGCTCGGGACAGGTAGACACAGATACGCAGTATTTT. The full variable domain, in which reference TRBV7-2 and TRBJ2-3 provide the parts outside the CDR3, is GAGVSQSPSNKVTEKGKDVELRCDPISGHTALYWYRQSLGQGLEFLIYFQGNSAPDKSGLPSDRFSAERTGGSVSTLTIQRTQQEDSAVYLCASSSGQVDTDTQYFGPGTRLTVL.

Many counts were recorded for this clonotype. V is TRBV11-2 and J is TRBJ2-5; 8 bases match TRBD2. The CDR3 has 16 residues. V lost 2 bases and J lost 3; bases outside the gene matches: 8. CDR1 SGHAT and CDR2 FQNNGV come from the germline V gene. The CDR3 loop is CASSLQHGGGKETQYF. The DNA for the CDR3 is TGTGCCAGCAGCTTACAACACGGGGGGGGGAAAGAGACCCAGTACTTC.

This clonotype was found many times. The chain has TRBV7-9 and TRBJ2-3, with 8 nucleotides matching TRBD1. Losses at the gene ends were 1 base for V and 2 bases for J; bases not matched to a gene: 11. Germline lookup yields CDR1 SEHNR and CDR2 FQNEAQ (reference sequence). This CDR3 is built from 18 residues. In DNA form, the CDR3 reads TGTGCCAGCAGCTTAGTATACGCCAGGGACAGGTACACAGATACGCAGTATTTT. The encoded protein is CASSLVYARDRYTDTQYF.

The sample holds a few counts of this clonotype. V and J are TRBV28 and TRBJ1-1, with 7 bases that match TRBD1. The ends lost 2 bases at V and 10 bases at J; junction bases unmatched: 10. Germline loops: CDR1 MDHEN, CDR2 SYDVKM. This CDR3 region has 14 residues. The CDR3 bases are TGTGCCAGCAGTTTACTACAGGGGTTTGCGGGAGCTTTCTTT. Translated: CASSLLQGFAGAFF.

The J gene is TRBJ1-1, the V gene TRBV7-2; D not resolved. The germline V gene has CDR1 SGHTA and CDR2 FQGNSA. V was cut by 1 base and J by 0 bases, with 9 bases left in between. CDR3 length: 15 residues. The CDR3, as DNA: TGTGCCAGCAGCTTAGGGGCAGCGGTGAACACTGAAGCTTTCTTT. Translation gives CASSLGAAVNTEAFF.

This clonotype was counted between two and nine times. This chain joins TRBV20-1 and TRBJ1-5; weak D call: TRBD1 (5 bases). This CDR3 has 15 residues. The V gene lost 0 bases and the J gene lost 3 bases, with 12 bases spanning the gap. Germline lookup yields CDR1 DFQATT and CDR2 SNEGSKA (reference sequence). The CDR3 region has the DNA TGCAGTGCTAGAGATCAGACAGTTCCCAATCAGCCCCAGCATTTT. Translated, it gives CSARDQTVPNQPQHF.

This chain uses TRBV2 with TRBJ2-1; TRBD1 matches at 8 bases. Per the germline V gene, CDR1 is SNHLY and CDR2 is FYNNEI. The V segment lost 3 bases and the J segment 8 bases; nucleotides outside the gene matches: 6. There are 14 residues in the CDR3. The CDR3, as DNA: TGTGCCAGCAGTGACGGGGCAGGGGGCGATGAGCAGTTCTTC. Amino acids: CASSDGAGGDEQFF.

This chain uses TRBV4-2 with TRBJ2-5, with 8 nucleotides matching TRBD2. The CDR3 extends over 15 amino acids. Germline CDR1 reads LGHNA; CDR2 reads YNFKEQ. The trim removed 5 bases at V and 4 bases at J, leaving 9 bases unmatched. The DNA of the CDR3 is TGTGCCAGCAGCTCCCTACTAGCGGAGGGAGAGACCCAGTACTTC. Its protein is CASSSLLAEGETQYF.

This sequence joins TRBV30 and TRBJ2-1; D possibly corresponds to TRBD2 (7 bases). The CDR3 is 15 residues long. V was shortened by 2 bases and J by 4 bases, with 15 bases between the two germline ends. Germline V gives CDR1 GTSNPN, CDR2 SVGIG (reference sequence). The CDR3, as DNA: TGTGCCTGGAGTCTCCCCGGGGGGCCATACAATGAGCAGTTCTTC. Translated, it gives CAWSLPGGPYNEQFF.

This clonotype was found a few times. Relative to the germline gene, one junction end is altered; a read error may explain this. The rearrangement links TRBV6-4 to TRBJ1-6; 7 bases match TRBD1. This CDR3 comprises 13 residues. Germline values: CDR1 MRHNA, CDR2 SNTAGT. The CDR3 protein is CASSSTGRSPPHF. The CDR3 region has the DNA TGTGCCAGCAGTTCGACAGGGCGTTCACCCCCCCACTTT.

The sample holds a few counts of this clonotype. Since a much larger clone is just one base distant, this may be a read error. In nucleotides, the CDR3 is TGCAGTAGACGCCTGCCTTCGGGGAAAGATACGCAGTATTTT. It translates to CSRRLPSGKDTQYF. This rearrangement joins TRBV20-1 to TRBJ2-3; the D gene is possibly TRBD2 (5 bases). With 8 bases removed from V and 5 bases from J, the gap between germline ends came to 20 bases. The CDR3 length is 14 residues. Germline V CDR1 and CDR2: DFQATT, SNEGSKA (reference sequence).

This clonotype occurred many times. This sequence joins TRBV2 and TRBJ2-1; D is uncertain. The CDR3 consists of 15 residues. Trimming cost V 6 bases and J 7 bases, with 19 bases left between them. The germline gives CDR1 SNHLY, CDR2 FYNNEI. The CDR3 spells CASRLTPRASNEQFF. CDR3 bases: TGTGCCAGCAGACTGACCCCTCGTGCCTCTAATGAGCAGTTCTTC.

The chain links TRBV12-3 or TRBV12-4 to TRBJ2-2; weak D call: TRBD2 (6 bases). The CDR3 has 15 amino acids. V was clipped by 7 bases and J by 1 base, with 13 bases between them. The CDR3 protein is CASTFSSGNTGELFF. The CDR3 DNA reads TGTGCCAGCACTTTTAGTAGCGGGAACACCGGGGAGCTGTTTTTT.